This T cell receptor beta chain was recorded in a study of blood T cell repertoires in COVID-19. Turning to the study itself: PBMCs, B-cell-depleted T cells, or T cells were the source of the cDNA or gDNA that made up the material.

This clone occurred once. Profiling relied on immunoSEQ multiplex PCR, and the TCRdb table lists in-frame clones only, not all of them. The table lists roughly 200,000 clones, roughly 89% of them singletons. The CDR3 sequence is 17 residues long. The junction had 10 bases not matched to a gene; V was cut back by 3 bases and J by 3 bases. Germline CDR1 SEHNR, CDR2 FQNEAQ (reference sequence). The receptor was isolated from a man aged 50 or older with acute or convalescent COVID-19. The sequenced material came from peripheral blood. The gene calls are TRBV7-9 and TRBJ2-7, with 11 bases matching TRBD2. The CDR3: CASSFTSGSSYSYEQYF. The CDR3, as DNA: TGTGCCAGCAGCTTTACTAGCGGGAGCAGTTACAGCTACGAGCAGTACTTC.